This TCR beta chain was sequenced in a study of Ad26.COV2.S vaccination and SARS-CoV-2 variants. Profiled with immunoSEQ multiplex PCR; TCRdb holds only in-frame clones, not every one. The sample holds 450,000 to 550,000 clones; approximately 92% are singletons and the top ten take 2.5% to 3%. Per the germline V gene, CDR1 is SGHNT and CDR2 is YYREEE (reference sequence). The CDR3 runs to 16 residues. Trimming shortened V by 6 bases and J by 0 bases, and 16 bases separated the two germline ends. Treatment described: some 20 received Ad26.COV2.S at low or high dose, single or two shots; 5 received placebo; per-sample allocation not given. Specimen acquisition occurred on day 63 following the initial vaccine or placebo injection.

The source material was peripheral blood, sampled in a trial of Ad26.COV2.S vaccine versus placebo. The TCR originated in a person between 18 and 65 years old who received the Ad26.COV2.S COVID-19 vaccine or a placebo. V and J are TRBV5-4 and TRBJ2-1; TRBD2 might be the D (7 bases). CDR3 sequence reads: CASIPGGGSSYNEQFF. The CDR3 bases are TGTGCCAGCATCCCGGGGGGCGGAAGCTCCTACAATGAGCAGTTCTTC.